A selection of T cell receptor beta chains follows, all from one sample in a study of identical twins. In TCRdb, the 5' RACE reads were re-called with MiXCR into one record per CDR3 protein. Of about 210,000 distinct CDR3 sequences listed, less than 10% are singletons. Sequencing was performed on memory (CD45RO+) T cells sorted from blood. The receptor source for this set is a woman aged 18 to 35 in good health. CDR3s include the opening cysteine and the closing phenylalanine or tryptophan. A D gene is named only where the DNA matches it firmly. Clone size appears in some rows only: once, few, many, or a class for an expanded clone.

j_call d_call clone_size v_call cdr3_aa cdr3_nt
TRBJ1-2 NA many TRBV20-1 CSAIPQGGYGYTF TGCAGTGCAATACCACAGGGAGGATATGGCTACACCTTC
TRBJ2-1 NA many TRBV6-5 CASSYSLTFNEQFF TGTGCCAGCAGTTACTCATTGACTTTCAATGAGCAGTTCTTC
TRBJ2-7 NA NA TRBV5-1 CASNFGPGDEQYF TGCGCCAGCAACTTCGGACCAGGCGACGAGCAGTACTTC
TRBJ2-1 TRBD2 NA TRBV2 CASRGKTSGKDNEQFF TGTGCCAGCAGGGGGAAGACTAGCGGGAAAGACAATGAGCAGTTCTTC
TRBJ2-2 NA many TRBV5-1 CASSSTGAADTGELFF TGCGCCAGCAGCTCTACCGGGGCCGCTGACACCGGGGAGCTGTTTTTT
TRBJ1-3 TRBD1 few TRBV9 CASSPQTGLSGNTIYF TGTGCCAGCAGCCCCCAGACAGGGCTCTCTGGAAACACCATATATTTT
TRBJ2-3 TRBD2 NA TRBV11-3 CASSLFQRGDGDTQYF TGTGCCAGCAGCTTATTCCAGCGGGGTGATGGAGATACGCAGTATTTT
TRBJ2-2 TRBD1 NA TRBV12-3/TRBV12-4 CASSFYRGRISGELFF TGTGCCAGCAGTTTCTACAGGGGGCGAATTTCCGGGGAGCTGTTTTTT
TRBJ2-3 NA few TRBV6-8 CASTIASSTDTQYF TGTGCCAGCACCATAGCGTCTAGCACAGATACGCAGTATTTT
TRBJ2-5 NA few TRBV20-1 CSARDPKEESETQYF TGCAGTGCTAGAGATCCCAAGGAGGAGTCAGAGACCCAGTACTTC
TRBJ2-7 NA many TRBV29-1 CSVTIGLFSGEQYF TGCAGCGTTACCATCGGGCTATTTTCTGGGGAGCAGTACTTC
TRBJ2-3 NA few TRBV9 CASSVGPATPDTQYF TGTGCCAGCAGCGTAGGGCCCGCCACCCCAGATACGCAGTATTTT
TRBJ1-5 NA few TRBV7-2 CASGYAVDQPQHF TGTGCCAGCGGATACGCTGTGGATCAGCCCCAGCATTTT
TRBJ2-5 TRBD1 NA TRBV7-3 CASSATTGLLETQYF TGTGCCAGCAGCGCAACGACAGGGTTATTAGAGACCCAGTACTTC
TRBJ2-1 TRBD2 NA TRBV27 CASSLGLAGVNGEQFF TGTGCCAGCAGTTTGGGACTAGCGGGAGTTAACGGTGAGCAGTTCTTC
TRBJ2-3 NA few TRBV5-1 CASSLQGARDTQYF TGCGCCAGCAGCTTACAGGGAGCTAGAGATACGCAGTATTTT
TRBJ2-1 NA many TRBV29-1 CSVEDLGSESSYNEQFF TGCAGCGTTGAAGATCTCGGTTCGGAGAGCTCCTACAATGAGCAGTTCTTC
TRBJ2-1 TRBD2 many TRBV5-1 CASSLEFSGGANEQFF TGCGCCAGCAGCTTGGAGTTCAGCGGGGGGGCTAATGAGCAGTTCTTC
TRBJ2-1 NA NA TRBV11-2 CASSPQRTPYNEQFF TGTGCCAGCAGCCCCCAGAGGACTCCTTACAATGAGCAGTTCTTC
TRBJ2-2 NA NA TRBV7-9 CASSFLLGLANTGELFF TGTGCCAGCAGCTTTCTATTGGGACTGGCGAACACCGGGGAGCTGTTTTTT
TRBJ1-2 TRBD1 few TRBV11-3 CASSSGQGDYGYTF TGTGCCAGCAGCTCCGGACAGGGAGACTATGGCTACACCTTC
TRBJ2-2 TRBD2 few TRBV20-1 CSARKPGLEANTGELFF TGCAGTGCTCGGAAACCGGGACTAGAGGCGAACACCGGGGAGCTGTTTTTT
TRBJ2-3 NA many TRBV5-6 CASNRWDTQYF TGTGCCAGCAACCGTTGGGATACGCAGTATTTT
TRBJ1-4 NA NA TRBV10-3 CAISESMREKLFF TGTGCCATCAGTGAGTCTATGAGGGAAAAACTGTTTTTT
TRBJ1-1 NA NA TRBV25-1 CASSGGSTEAFF TGTGCCAGCAGTGGTGGAAGTACTGAAGCTTTCTTT
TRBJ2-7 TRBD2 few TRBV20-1 CSASLFGEGAAGEQYF TGCAGTGCCTCCCTATTCGGGGAGGGAGCCGCGGGTGAGCAGTACTTC
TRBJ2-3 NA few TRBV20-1 CSAELGGTDTQYF TGCAGTGCCGAACTGGGTGGCACAGATACGCAGTATTTT
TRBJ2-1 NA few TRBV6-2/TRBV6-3 CASSPLRGASSYNEQFF TGTGCCAGCAGTCCCCTTCGCGGGGCCAGCTCCTACAATGAGCAGTTCTTC
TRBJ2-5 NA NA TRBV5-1 CASSGGPQETQYF TGCGCCAGCAGCGGCGGGCCGCAAGAGACCCAGTACTTC
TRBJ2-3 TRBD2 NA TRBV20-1 CSAQVGTSTSRADTQYF TGCAGTGCTCAAGTGGGGACTAGTACGTCTCGCGCAGATACGCAGTATTTT
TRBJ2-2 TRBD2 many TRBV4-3 CASSQGQGGRGELFF TGCGCCAGCAGCCAAGGTCAAGGCGGGAGGGGGGAGCTGTTTTTT
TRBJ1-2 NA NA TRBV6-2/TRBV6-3 CASQIPGRTYGYTF TGTGCCAGTCAAATTCCGGGACGCACGTATGGCTACACCTTC
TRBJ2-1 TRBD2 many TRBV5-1 CASSTPSGTSGLDHHEQFF TGCGCCAGCAGCACCCCATCCGGGACTAGCGGGCTAGATCACCATGAGCAGTTCTTC
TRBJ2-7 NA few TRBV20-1 CSAERQAEAAQYF TGCAGTGCCGAAAGACAGGCGGAAGCTGCGCAGTACTTC
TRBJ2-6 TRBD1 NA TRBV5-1 CASSLAGTATGANVLTF TGCGCCAGCAGCTTGGCCGGGACAGCCACTGGGGCCAACGTCCTGACTTTC
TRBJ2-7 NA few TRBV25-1 CASTEGGQSYEQYF TGTGCCAGCACTGAGGGGGGGCAATCCTACGAGCAGTACTTC
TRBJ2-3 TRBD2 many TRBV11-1 CASTGTSRHTQYF TGTGCCAGCACCGGGACTAGCAGGCATACGCAGTATTTT
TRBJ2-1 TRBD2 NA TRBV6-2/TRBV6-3 CASSPGTSGRNLYNEQFF TGTGCCAGCAGTCCCGGGACTAGCGGGAGGAACCTCTACAATGAGCAGTTCTTC
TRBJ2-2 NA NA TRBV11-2 CASSLAAPPFTGELFF TGTGCCAGCAGCTTAGCAGCTCCTCCTTTCACCGGGGAGCTGTTTTTT
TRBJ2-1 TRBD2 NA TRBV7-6 CASSAGREFSNEQFF TGTGCCAGCAGCGCGGGGCGGGAGTTTTCAAATGAGCAGTTCTTC
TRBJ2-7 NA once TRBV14 CASSPHKGYEQYF TGTGCCAGCAGCCCACACAAGGGGTACGAGCAGTACTTC
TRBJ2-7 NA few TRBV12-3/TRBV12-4 CASSLIGSVGEQYF TGTGCCAGCAGTTTGATCGGTTCGGTCGGCGAGCAGTACTTC
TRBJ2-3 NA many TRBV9 CASRKGLVTDTQYF TGTGCCAGCAGAAAGGGACTTGTCACAGATACGCAGTATTTT
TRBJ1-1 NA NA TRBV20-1 CSAPPGHSNTEAFF TGCAGTGCTCCTCCGGGACACTCGAACACTGAAGCTTTCTTT
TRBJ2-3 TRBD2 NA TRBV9 CASSGLRGGRTDTQYF TGTGCCAGCAGCGGGTTAAGGGGCGGGAGGACAGATACGCAGTATTTT
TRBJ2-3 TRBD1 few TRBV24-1 CATSGGGGPDTQYF TGTGCCACCAGTGGAGGGGGCGGCCCAGATACGCAGTATTTT